Listed here are 3 T cell receptor beta chains from one sample, sequenced in a study of blood T cell repertoires in COVID-19. Generated by immunoSEQ multiplex PCR, the TCRdb table keeps only in-frame clones and is missing some. The table lists 200,000 to 250,000 clones, 65% to 85% of them singletons, with around 13% in the top ten. Sequences were obtained from peripheral blood. Receptor source: a human donor in a cohort sampled during active COVID-19.

This clone was picked up many times. The V gene is TRBV3-1 (or the pseudogene TRBV3-2), the J gene TRBJ2-7, with D perhaps TRBD1 (7 bases). The germline V and J ends were trimmed by 1 base and 7 bases, with 17 bases remaining between them. Germline assignment: CDR1 LGHDT and CDR2 YNNKEL (reference sequence). The CDR3 has 15 residues. As DNA, the CDR3 is TGTGCCAGCAGCCAAGGTTCCGGACAGGAGGGAGAGCAGTACTTC. Amino acids: CASSQGSGQEGEQYF.

The chain combines TRBV4-1 with TRBJ1-1; D may be TRBD1 (6 bases). V was cut by 1 base and J by 1 base, with 19 bases left in between. This CDR3 is 18 amino acids long. Germline loops: CDR1 MGHRA, CDR2 YSYEKL. The CDR3 coding sequence is TGCGCCAGCAGCCAAGTAAATTTCGGACAGCTGACGAACACTGAAGCTTTCTTT. Translation: CASSQVNFGQLTNTEAFF.

This clone was seen only a few times. CDR3 region: CASSPGTSAYNEQFF. CDR3 nucleotide sequence: TGTGCCAGCAGTCCCGGGACTAGCGCCTACAATGAGCAGTTCTTC. J is TRBJ2-1 and V is TRBV2, with 10 bases that match TRBD2. This CDR3 has 15 residues. The germline CDR1 and CDR2 sequences are SNHLY and FYNNEI. With 5 bases clipped from V and 2 bases from J, the junction kept 3 bases outside the gene matches.